Listed here are 18 T cell receptor beta chains from one sample, sequenced in a study of blood T cell repertoires in COVID-19. TCRdb keeps only in-frame clones here, not all; method: immunoSEQ multiplex PCR. The table shows some 270,000 clones, with 65% to 85% occurring only once. Sequencing used peripheral blood. All receptors derive from a person between 65 and 79 years old with COVID-19, enrolled during active disease.

The CDR3 nucleotides read TGTGCCAGCAGCTTAGACATCGGCGGGGGGGCTCTGAATTCACCCCTCCACTTT. This translates into CASSLDIGGGALNSPLHF. The chain employs TRBV11-2 and TRBJ1-6; D is possibly TRBD1 (6 bases). The CDR3 is 18 residues long. Germline CDR1 reads SGHAT; CDR2 reads FQNNGV. Trimming cost V 0 bases and J 7 bases, with 19 bases left between them.

This clone appeared once. The V gene is TRBV4-1, the J gene TRBJ2-2; D uncertain. CDR1 MGHRA and CDR2 YSYEKL come from the germline V gene. Trimming removed 0 bases at V and 1 base at J, with 12 bases between. This CDR3 has 17 residues. CDR3: CASSQDLSVRNTGELFF. Written as DNA, the CDR3 is TGCGCCAGCAGCCAAGATTTGTCCGTTCGGAACACCGGGGAGCTGTTTTTT.

This clone was counted a few times. This chain uses TRBV6-5 with TRBJ1-2, with D perhaps matching TRBD1 (6 bases). Between the trimmed V and J ends, which lost 7 bases and 7 bases, there was a span of 16 bases. The CDR3 is 13 residues long. Germline CDR1 and CDR2: MNHEY and SVGAGI. The CDR3 sequence: CASTLRAGVGYTF. The CDR3 coding sequence is TGTGCCAGCACCCTACGGGCAGGGGTTGGCTACACCTTC.

The chain joins TRBV25-1 to TRBJ1-1; 8 bases match TRBD1. Germline V gives CDR1 MGHDK, CDR2 SYGVNS. Trimming at V came to 6 bases and at J to 0 bases, leaving 3 bases not matched to a gene. This CDR3 comprises 14 residues. CDR3 sequence: CASRKQGVNTEAFF. CDR3 bases: TGTGCCAGCAGGAAACAGGGGGTGAACACTGAAGCTTTCTTT.

This sequence joins TRBV11-2 and TRBJ2-1; 11 positions agree with TRBD2. With 5 bases clipped from V and 3 bases from J, the junction kept 12 bases outside the gene matches. This CDR3 has 18 residues. From germline, CDR1 is SGHAT and CDR2 FQNNGV. The CDR3, as DNA: TGTGCCAGCAGCGATAGAGCTAGCGGGGGGACCTACTACAATGAGCAGTTCTTC. Translation gives CASSDRASGGTYYNEQFF.

This clone was seen just once. The gene calls are TRBV2 and TRBJ1-2; D is perhaps TRBD1 (5 bases). With 11 bases removed from V and 8 bases from J, the gap between germline ends came to 24 bases. This CDR3 is built from 14 residues. CDR1 is SNHLY, CDR2 FYNNEI, per germline. This CDR3 is CAYQHRTPSLGYTF. Written as DNA, the CDR3 is TGTGCCTACCAGCACCGGACACCCTCTTTGGGCTACACCTTC. Full variable domain (rest looked up from reference TRBV2 and TRBJ1-2): EPEVTQTPSHQVTQMGQEVILRCVPISNHLYFYWYRQILGQKVEFLVSFYNNEISEKSEIFDDQFSVERPDGSNFTLKIRSTKLEDSAMYFCAYQHRTPSLGYTFGSGTRLTVV.

V is TRBV19 and J is TRBJ1-5, with 9 positions matching TRBD1. This CDR3 region has 17 residues. CDR1 is LNHDA, CDR2 SQIVND, per germline (reference sequence). The ends lost 6 bases at V and 7 bases at J; junction bases unmatched: 16. CDR3 amino acids: CASSPQGGDRAGQPQHF. The CDR3 DNA reads TGTGCCAGTAGCCCACAAGGTGGGGACAGGGCCGGACAGCCCCAGCATTTT.

This clone was seen more than once but under ten times. The genes are TRBV19 and TRBJ1-5; 7 bases align to TRBD1. The CDR3 spans 16 residues. Germline V gene sequence: CDR1 LNHDA, CDR2 SQIVND (reference sequence). Trimming cost V 4 bases and J 1 base; bases outside gene matches: 7. This chain's CDR3 is CASSRYRGESNQPQHF. CDR3 sequence (DNA): TGTGCCAGTAGTAGATACAGGGGTGAGAGCAATCAGCCCCAGCATTTT. The variable domain in full, completed from reference TRBV19 and TRBJ1-5, reads DGGITQSPKYLFRKEGQNVTLSCEQNLNHDAMYWYRQDPGQGLRLIYYSQIVNDFQKGDIAEGYSVSREKKESFPLTVTSAQKNPTAFYLCASSRYRGESNQPQHFGDGTRLSIL.

The chain employs TRBV5-4 and TRBJ1-2; D not certain. V lost 4 bases and J 7 bases, leaving 14 bases between the germline ends. From germline, CDR1 is SGHNT and CDR2 YYREEE (reference sequence). The CDR3 sequence is 13 residues long. CDR3 nucleotides: TGTGCCAGCAGCCCCGCAACAGATTTTGGCTACACCTTC. Its protein is CASSPATDFGYTF.

The chain links TRBV5-4 to TRBJ2-3, with 10 bases that match TRBD2. CDR3 length: 17 amino acids. The germline gives CDR1 SGHNT, CDR2 YYREEE (reference sequence). With 3 bases clipped from V and 3 bases from J, the junction kept 10 bases outside the gene matches. The CDR3 loop reads CASSSPKPGLATDTQYF. The CDR3 DNA reads as TGTGCCAGCAGCTCACCAAAACCGGGACTAGCGACAGATACGCAGTATTTT.

This chain joins TRBV14 and TRBJ2-1; 7 nucleotides agree with TRBD2. There are 15 residues in the CDR3. In germline, CDR1 is SGHDN, CDR2 FVKESK. Losses at the gene ends were 4 bases for V and 3 bases for J; bases not matched to a gene: 6. Here the CDR3 reads CASSRLAGYYNEQFF. The CDR3 DNA reads as TGTGCCAGCAGCCGACTAGCAGGCTACTACAATGAGCAGTTCTTC.

The J gene is TRBJ1-5, the V gene TRBV24-1; maybe TRBD1 (5 bases). Trimming removed 5 bases at V and 4 bases at J, with 14 bases between. Germline loops: CDR1 KGHDR, CDR2 SFDVKD. This CDR3 is 15 amino acids long. The CDR3: CATSVGPTTNQPQHF. The DNA for the CDR3 is TGTGCCACCAGTGTGGGGCCGACAACGAATCAGCCCCAGCATTTT.

The chain employs TRBV4-3 and TRBJ2-5, with 14 bases aligning to TRBD2. From germline, CDR1 is LGHNA and CDR2 YSLEER. The junction had 8 bases not matched to a gene; V was cut back by 0 bases and J by 5 bases. The CDR3 sequence is 18 residues long. The chain's CDR3 is CASSQDATSGRAGETQYF. CDR3 in DNA: TGCGCCAGCAGCCAAGATGCGACTAGCGGGAGGGCCGGGGAGACCCAGTACTTC.

This chain joins TRBV7-6 and TRBJ1-1, with 9 bases that match TRBD1. The CDR3 covers 15 residues. CDR1 SGHVS and CDR2 FNYEAQ come from the germline V gene. Trimming at V came to 1 base and at J to 6 bases, leaving 6 bases not matched to a gene. This CDR3 reads CASSLVRQGGAEAFF. CDR3 bases: TGTGCCAGCAGCTTAGTTCGACAGGGGGGAGCTGAAGCTTTCTTT.

Here the CDR3 reads CASSQNSGVQETQYF. CDR3 nucleotides: TGCGCCAGCAGCCAAAACAGCGGGGTACAAGAGACCCAGTACTTC. The V gene is TRBV4-3, the J gene TRBJ2-5, with TRBD2 matching 7 bases. Germline lookup yields CDR1 LGHNA and CDR2 YSLEER. The V segment lost 2 bases and the J segment 2 bases; nucleotides outside the gene matches: 5. This CDR3 is built from 15 residues.

The CDR3 protein is CASSPRTALHGYTF. CDR3 DNA sequence: TGTGCCAGTAGTCCCAGGACAGCCCTTCACGGCTACACCTTC. The V and J genes are TRBV19 and TRBJ1-2; D is perhaps TRBD1 (6 bases). Trimming removed 5 bases at V and 8 bases at J, with 18 bases between. This CDR3 contains 14 residues. Germline V CDR1 and CDR2: LNHDA, SQIVND (reference sequence).

The V gene is TRBV18, the J gene TRBJ1-5; 8 bases match TRBD1. The ends lost 5 bases at V and 6 bases at J; junction bases unmatched: 3. Germline V gene data show CDR1 as KGHSH and CDR2 as LQKENI. This CDR3 is built from 13 residues. The CDR3 spells CASSDDRGQPQHF. Written as DNA, the CDR3 is TGTGCCAGCTCAGACGACAGGGGTCAGCCCCAGCATTTT.

V is TRBV5-1 and J is TRBJ2-7; 11 bases map to TRBD1. Per the germline V gene, CDR1 is SGHRS and CDR2 is YFSETQ. The CDR3 is 16 amino acids. V dropped 2 bases and J dropped 6; count of bases not matched to a gene: 10. The chain's CDR3 is CASSFHRDRGMSEQYF. CDR3 bases: TGCGCCAGCAGCTTCCATCGGGACAGGGGGATGAGCGAGCAGTACTTC.